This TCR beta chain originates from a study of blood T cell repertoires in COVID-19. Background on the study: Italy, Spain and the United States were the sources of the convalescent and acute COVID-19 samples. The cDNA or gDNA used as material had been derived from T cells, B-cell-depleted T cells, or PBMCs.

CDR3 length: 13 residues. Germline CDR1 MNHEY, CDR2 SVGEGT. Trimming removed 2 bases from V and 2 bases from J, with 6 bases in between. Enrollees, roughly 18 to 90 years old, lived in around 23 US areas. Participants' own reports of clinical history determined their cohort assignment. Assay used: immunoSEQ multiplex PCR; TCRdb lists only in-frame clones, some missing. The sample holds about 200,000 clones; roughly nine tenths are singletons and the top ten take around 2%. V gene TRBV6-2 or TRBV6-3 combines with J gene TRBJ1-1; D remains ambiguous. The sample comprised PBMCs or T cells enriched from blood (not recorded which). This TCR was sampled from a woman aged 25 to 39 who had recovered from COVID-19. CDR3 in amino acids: CASSYAVNTEAFF. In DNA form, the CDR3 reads TGTGCCAGCAGTTACGCGGTCAACACTGAAGCTTTCTTT.